The rows below give T cell receptor beta chains drawn from one sample of a study of T cell clonotyping in hematopoietic cell transplantation. Sequenced by immunoSEQ multiplex PCR; TCRdb stores in-frame clones only, minus some. The sample records some 8,800 clones, approximately 91% being singletons. The material was peripheral blood mononuclear cells, obtained at the time of graft-versus-host disease after allogeneic stem cell transplant. Receptor source: a male patient aged 60-69 years who had an allogeneic stem cell transplant from a related donor, so the T cells may come from the graft donor. Some clones in this sample may be carry-over from other donors' samples. Both conserved end residues are part of each CDR3. A D gene is named only where the DNA matches it firmly.

CASSPGASGGALETQYF | TRBJ2-5 | TRBD2 | 17 | TRBV9
CASSSRGSRTLHF | TRBJ1-6 | . | 13 | TRBV5-8
CASSSLLSNQPQHF | TRBJ1-5 | . | 14 | TRBV5-6
CASGESPQETQYF | TRBJ2-5 | . | 13 | TRBV11-2
CASSEGTSGGAGKETQYF | TRBJ2-5 | TRBD2 | 18 | TRBV6-1
CASSLGLGTDTQYF | TRBJ2-3 | . | 14 | TRBV7-6
CASSSLTGWQSSYNSPLHF | TRBJ1-6 | TRBD1 | 19 | TRBV5-6
CASSLGTGLAGGSDTQYF | TRBJ2-3 | TRBD2 | 18 | TRBV7-2
CASSLEGINYGYTF | TRBJ1-2 | . | 14 | TRBV5-4
CASSYSLRTGINEQFF | TRBJ2-1 | TRBD1 | 16 | TRBV6-5
CASSPNQGLAKNIQYF | TRBJ2-4 | . | 16 | TRBV19
CASSLLGEQFF | TRBJ2-1 | . | 11 | TRBV28
CASSLKPRGTEDTGELFF | TRBJ2-2 | . | 18 | TRBV7-3
CAWRSFRGTEGWNTGELFF | TRBJ2-2 | . | 19 | TRBV30
CASSQVLPGGRYNEQFF | TRBJ2-1 | TRBD2 | 17 | TRBV4-2
CASSLDGTGHGYTF | TRBJ1-2 | TRBD1 | 14 | TRBV5-1
CASSPTIKGAGELFF | TRBJ2-2 | . | 15 | TRBV27
CASRAGYNQPQHF | TRBJ1-5 | . | 13 | TRBV6-5
CASSYMGAQYF | TRBJ2-3 | . | 11 | TRBV6-5
CASSPDRGRVETQYF | TRBJ2-5 | TRBD1 | 15 | TRBV7-3